This note documents a single T cell receptor beta chain sequence. This clonotype was counted a few times. No cognate antigen has been identified for it. There are no base qualities to consult, and no much larger clone falls within one base. Taken from the germline V gene (reference sequence), the CDR1 and CDR2 loops are DFQATT and SNEGSKA. From cysteine to phenylalanine, the CDR3 is 17 amino acids long. Here the CDR3 DNA is all that survives: 51 bases in frame from base 1. A distance of 17 bases separates the germline ends of V and J, which lose 0 bases and 2 bases respectively. The 39 donors, aged roughly 6 to 95 years, were systemically healthy Caucasian individuals from Russia. Ten milliliters of peripheral blood were drawn from each donor into EDTA-treated Vacutainer tubes. Ficoll-Paque density-gradient centrifugation was used to isolate PBMCs, with at least 7 million obtained per sample. Total RNA, at least 6 micrograms per sample, was extracted from PBMCs with Trizol reagent. For every donor, an aliquot of PBMCs went through flow cytometry to measure the percentages of naive CD45RAhigh/CD27high T cells.

This sample stems from a study of blood T cells in healthy people across ages (dated by TCRdb to between 2015 and 2016). Background on the whole study: In model experiments, roughly one uniquely barcoded TCR beta cDNA molecule per two T cells was captured by template switching. Using deep sequencing normalized with unique cDNA molecular identifiers, the study measured how TCR beta repertoire diversity changes with age. The donors were divided into four age groups: young (average roughly 17 years), middle-aged (roughly 40), aged (about 56) and long-lived (around 87). To avoid experimental bias, donors of different ages were spread randomly across the sequencing lanes. The study analyzed two additional independent replicas of 1 million unique cDNA reads from the same blood draw for two donors, one aged 18 to 30 and one aged 80 or older.

Libraries were made using 5' RACE. These reads were obtained on an Illumina HiSeq 2500. A second PCR of roughly 6 to 11 cycles was run with a J-beta primer mix and a sample-barcoded 5' primer. Each TCR beta cDNA molecule received a unique molecular identifier from a template-switch 5' adaptor carrying 12 random nucleotides. Each sample yielded at least 2.5 million CDR3-containing paired-end reads. All of the RNA was converted into first-strand cDNA using the Mint cDNA synthesis kit, with a TRBC-specific oligonucleotide serving as the primer. All cDNA was treated with uracil-DNA glycosylase and then went through a first 18-cycle PCR with the universal primers M1SS and BC2_uni_R. Turning to the authors' computational methods: Normalization of each sample was performed by random selection of 1 million high-quality reads, each carrying a distinct molecular identifier. Instead of being binned into consensus sequences, reads with shared molecular identifiers were discarded. MiTCR, run with a Q25 quality threshold and the strictest error-elimination algorithm, handled CDR3 identification, clonotype clustering and error correction. Lower-bound total TCR beta diversity was estimated with a nonparametric unseen species model using Euler transformation. TCRdb ran its own pipeline on the public reads, namely fastp trimming at Q25 and MiXCR clone calling, and kept in-frame beta chains. Duplicate CDR3 protein sequences are folded into a single record with the most common DNA and genes. V and J calls and clone size were set by TCRdb, not the authors. This sample lists about 650,000 distinct CDR3 sequences; about 30% were detected once. The top ten clonotypes cover less than 20% of the sample.

The full study reports these points: Because profiling used bulk unsorted PBMCs, naive and antigen-experienced compartments could not be compared conclusively. As age increased, observed TCR beta diversity per million T cells dropped in a roughly linear way, and a significant reduction was already evident by age around 41. Compared with the aged group, the long-lived group had more naive CD4+ T cells, fewer expanded clones and increased TCR diversity, suggesting age selection. The percentage of naive T cells measured by flow cytometry correlated strongly with observed TCR beta diversity. Total diversity estimates from one million sequenced T cells were considered lower bounds and underestimates. Because the CMV infection status of the donors was unknown, age-related changes in expanded clonotypes may potentially have been confounded.

This sequence uses TRBV20-1 and TRBJ1-3; perhaps TRBD1 is the D gene, with 5 bases matching. Sequenced: blood. The receptor was isolated from a woman older than 75 in good health. Donor details come from another sample of the same person, matched by shared clones. CDR3 reads: CSARDVRPQGAGNTIYF. The DNA sequence is as follows: TGCAGTGCTAGAGACGTCCGACCGCAGGGTGCTGGAAACACCATATATTTT.